This entry lists 13 T cell receptor beta chains sequenced from one sample in a study of CD8 T cells in ankylosing spondylitis. Each CDR3 protein gets one entry after TCRdb re-called the 5' RACE reads with MiXCR. The table includes approximately 540,000 distinct CDR3 sequences, roughly 13% detected once. Regarding the study as a whole: Ankylosing spondylitis blood appeared to carry a characteristic TCR beta motif of roughly 8 highly homologous variants.

These receptors lack a known antigen. Sequencing input: blood, either unsorted or a sorted T cell fraction (not recorded which). Source of these receptors: a male donor with ankylosing spondylitis.

This clonotype was seen only a few times. The chain is built from TRBV2 and TRBJ2-1, with D hard to call. V lost 5 bases, J lost 5 bases, and 7 bases lay in between. In germline, CDR1 is SNHLY, CDR2 FYNNEI. This CDR3 is built from 12 residues. The CDR3 reads CASSWTHNEQFF. The CDR3 DNA is TGTGCCAGCAGTTGGACGCACAATGAGCAGTTCTTC.

This clonotype came up many times. The chain is built from TRBV11-2 and TRBJ2-2; 7 bases are shared with TRBD2. V was pared by 3 bases and J by 5 bases, with 3 bases of the junction left unmatched. The CDR3 has 14 residues. CDR1 and CDR2 (germline): SGHAT, FQNNGV. The CDR3 coding sequence is TGTGCCAGCAGCTTCGGGGGGAGTACCGGGGAGCTGTTTTTT. Protein: CASSFGGSTGELFF.

The chain recombines TRBV20-1 with TRBJ2-7; TRBD2 agrees at 9 bases. This CDR3 is 13 amino acids long. V dropped 2 bases and J dropped 7; count of bases not matched to a gene: 6. Per germline, CDR1 DFQATT and CDR2 SNEGSKA (reference sequence). CDR3 amino acids: CSARLAGSGEQYF. The CDR3 nucleotides read TGCAGTGCTAGACTAGCGGGGTCCGGGGAGCAGTACTTC.

This clonotype was picked up many times. The rearrangement uses TRBV11-1 and TRBJ2-3; the match to TRBD2 covers 9 bases. Germline CDR1 is SGHAT and CDR2 is FQDESV (reference sequence). The ends lost 0 bases at V and 6 bases at J; junction bases unmatched: 13. The length of the CDR3 is 18 residues. This chain's CDR3 is CASSLARGLAGLTDTQYF. The DNA of the CDR3 is TGTGCCAGCAGCTTAGCGCGGGGGCTAGCGGGATTAACGGATACGCAGTATTTT.

The gene calls are TRBV10-1 and TRBJ1-1; 8 nucleotides line up with TRBD1. The V and J ends lost 2 bases and 3 bases, in that order; junction bases with no gene match: 2. CDR3 length: 14 amino acids. Germline CDR1 WNHNN, CDR2 SYGVQD (reference sequence). CDR3 sequence reads: CASSEAGGYTEAFF. Written as DNA, the CDR3 is TGCGCCAGCAGTGAGGCAGGGGGCTACACTGAAGCTTTCTTT.

The chain is built from TRBV6-6 and TRBJ1-5; D ambiguous. V lost 6 bases, J lost 4 bases, and 10 bases lay in between. The CDR3 runs to 13 residues. The germline gives CDR1 MNHNY, CDR2 SVGAGI (reference sequence). CDR3 nucleotide sequence: TGTGCCAGCAGGGTAGGGTGGAATCAGCCCCAGCATTTT. Protein sequence: CASRVGWNQPQHF.

There are a few counts of this clonotype. The chain has TRBV15 and TRBJ2-3; D is possibly TRBD1 or TRBD2 (5 bases each). CDR3 length: 16 amino acids. Trimming shortened V by 2 bases and J by 4 bases, and 16 bases separated the two germline ends. Germline CDR1 LNHNV, CDR2 YYDKDF (reference sequence). The CDR3 reads CATSRNMGVLPDTQYF. As DNA, the CDR3 is TGTGCCACCAGCAGAAATATGGGGGTTTTGCCAGATACGCAGTATTTT.

Only a few counts were recorded for this clonotype. The V call is TRBV7-6, the J call TRBJ2-7, with D possibly matching TRBD1 (6 bases). The CDR3 spans 18 residues. Germline loops: CDR1 SGHVS, CDR2 FNYEAQ. Trimming cost V 1 base and J 0 bases, with 19 bases left between them. The DNA of the CDR3 is TGTGCCAGCAGCTTAGAAGGTCCCCGGGACACAGACTCCTACGAGCAGTACTTC. Translating it yields CASSLEGPRDTDSYEQYF.

V is TRBV5-1 and J is TRBJ2-5, with D perhaps TRBD1 or TRBD2 (5 bases each). Germline CDR1 SGHRS, CDR2 YFSETQ. This CDR3 is 15 amino acids long. V gave up 2 bases and J gave up 0 bases, with 11 bases separating them. In nucleotides, the CDR3 is TGCGCCAGCAGCTTTTCTGGGGGAAACCAAGAGACCCAGTACTTC. Amino acid sequence: CASSFSGGNQETQYF.

In its sample, this clonotype was seen a few times. The chain employs TRBV24-1 and TRBJ1-2; a possible D gene is TRBD1 (5 bases). Trimming took off 1 base at V and 7 bases at J, with 9 bases between the two ends. The CDR3 runs 13 residues. Germline values: CDR1 KGHDR, CDR2 SFDVKD. The CDR3 coding sequence is TGTGCCACCAGTGATTTCCAGGGCGGTGGCTACACCTTC. Protein product: CATSDFQGGGYTF.

This clonotype was seen more than once but under ten times. This chain uses TRBV5-1 with TRBJ2-1; TRBD2 might be the D (6 bases). The V and J ends lost 4 bases and 9 bases respectively, with 20 bases between them. Germline-derived CDR1 and CDR2 are SGHRS and YFSETQ. There are 15 residues in the CDR3. CDR3 in DNA: TGCGCCAGCAGCAGGGAGGATCGAAAGCAAGGTGAGCAGTTCTTC. As protein: CASSREDRKQGEQFF.

The chain couples TRBV20-1 to TRBJ2-3; D may be TRBD1 (6 bases). The germline CDR1 and CDR2 sequences are DFQATT and SNEGSKA (reference sequence). Trimming took off 7 bases at V and 8 bases at J, with 22 bases between the two ends. The CDR3 runs 14 residues. The chain's CDR3 is CSERQEPFQGTQYF. CDR3 DNA sequence: TGCAGTGAGAGACAGGAGCCTTTCCAGGGTACGCAGTATTTT.

This clonotype was counted ten times or more. This chain uses TRBV4-2 with TRBJ2-1, with 11 positions matching TRBD2. Germline CDR1 is LGHNA and CDR2 is YNFKEQ. Trimming took 4 bases from V and 0 from J; bases not matched to a gene: 11. CDR3 length: 19 amino acids. CDR3: CASSPTLGLAASSYNEQFF. The CDR3 DNA is TGTGCCAGCAGCCCCACCCTGGGACTAGCGGCCAGCTCCTACAATGAGCAGTTCTTC.